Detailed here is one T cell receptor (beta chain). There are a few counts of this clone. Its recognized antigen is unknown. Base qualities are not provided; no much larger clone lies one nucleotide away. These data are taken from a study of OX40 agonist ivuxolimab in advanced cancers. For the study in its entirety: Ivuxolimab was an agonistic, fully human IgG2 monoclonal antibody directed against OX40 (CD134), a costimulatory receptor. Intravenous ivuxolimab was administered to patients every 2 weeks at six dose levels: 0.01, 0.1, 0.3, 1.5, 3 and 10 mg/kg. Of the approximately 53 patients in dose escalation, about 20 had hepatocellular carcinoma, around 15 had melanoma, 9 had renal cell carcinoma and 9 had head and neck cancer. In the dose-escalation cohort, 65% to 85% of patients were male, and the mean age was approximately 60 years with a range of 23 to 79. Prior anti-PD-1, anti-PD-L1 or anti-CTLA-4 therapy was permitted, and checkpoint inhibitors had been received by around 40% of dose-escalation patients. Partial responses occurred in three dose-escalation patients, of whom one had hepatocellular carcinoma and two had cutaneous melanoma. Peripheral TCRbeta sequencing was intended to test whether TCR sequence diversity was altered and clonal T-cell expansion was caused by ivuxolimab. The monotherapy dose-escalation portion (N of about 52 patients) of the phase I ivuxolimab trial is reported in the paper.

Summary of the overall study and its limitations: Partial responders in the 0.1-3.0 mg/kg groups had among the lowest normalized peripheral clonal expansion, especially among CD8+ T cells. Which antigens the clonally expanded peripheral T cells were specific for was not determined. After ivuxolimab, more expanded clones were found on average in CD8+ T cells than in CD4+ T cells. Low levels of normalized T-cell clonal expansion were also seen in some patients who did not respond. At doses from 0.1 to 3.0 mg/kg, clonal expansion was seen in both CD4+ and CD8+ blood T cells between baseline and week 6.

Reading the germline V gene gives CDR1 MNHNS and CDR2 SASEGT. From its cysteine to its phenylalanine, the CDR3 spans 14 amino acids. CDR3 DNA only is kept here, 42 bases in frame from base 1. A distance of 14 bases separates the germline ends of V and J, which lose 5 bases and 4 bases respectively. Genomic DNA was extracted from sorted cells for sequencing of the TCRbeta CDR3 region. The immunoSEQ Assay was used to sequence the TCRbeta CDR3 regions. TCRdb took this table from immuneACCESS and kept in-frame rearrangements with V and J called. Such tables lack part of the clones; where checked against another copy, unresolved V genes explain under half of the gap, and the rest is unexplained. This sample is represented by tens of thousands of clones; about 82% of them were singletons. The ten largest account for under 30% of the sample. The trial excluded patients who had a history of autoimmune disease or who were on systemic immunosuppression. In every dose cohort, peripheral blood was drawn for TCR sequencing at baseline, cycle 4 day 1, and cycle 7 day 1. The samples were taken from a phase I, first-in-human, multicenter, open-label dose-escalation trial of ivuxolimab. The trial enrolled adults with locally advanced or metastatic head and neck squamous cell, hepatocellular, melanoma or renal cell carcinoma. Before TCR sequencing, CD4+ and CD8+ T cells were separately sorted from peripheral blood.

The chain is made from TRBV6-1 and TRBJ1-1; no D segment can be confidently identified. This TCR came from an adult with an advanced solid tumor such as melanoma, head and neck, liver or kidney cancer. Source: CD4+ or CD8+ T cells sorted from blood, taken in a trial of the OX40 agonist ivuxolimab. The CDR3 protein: CASSPRGGLTEAFF. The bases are TGTGCCAGCAGTCCCCGTGGAGGGCTCACTGAAGCTTTCTTT.